The 16 T cell receptor beta chains reported below all come from one sample, sequenced in a study of control samples from healthy donors and cancer patients. Repertoires were generated with immunoSEQ multiplex PCR, while TCRdb's copy carries only in-frame clones and drops some. The profile shows about 86,000 clones, approximately 94% of them singletons. Sequencing was performed on blood. These TCRs come from a woman between 18 and 29 years old in good health.

The gene calls are TRBV11-2 and TRBJ2-2, with 9 nucleotides matching TRBD2. The CDR3 has 20 amino acids. CDR1 is SGHAT, CDR2 FQNNGV, per germline. The ends lost 0 bases at V and 7 bases at J; junction bases unmatched: 18. This CDR3 reads CASSLEASGVYGVWGGELFF. The CDR3 DNA sequence: TGTGCCAGCAGCTTAGAGGCTAGCGGGGTTTACGGTGTTTGGGGCGGGGAGCTGTTTTTT.

The V gene is TRBV30, the J gene TRBJ2-7, with D perhaps TRBD2 (5 bases). Germline V gene data show CDR1 as GTSNPN and CDR2 as SVGIG (reference sequence). The CDR3 spans 15 residues. The V end was cut by 4 bases, the J end by 3 bases, with 19 bases between. The CDR3 nucleotides read TGTGCCTGGACCATCTCGAAAGCGGCACACTACGAGCAGTACTTC. It yields the protein CAWTISKAAHYEQYF. Full variable domain (rest looked up from reference TRBV30 and TRBJ2-7): SQTIHQWPATLVQPVGSPLSLECTVEGTSNPNLYWYRQAAGRGLQLLFYSVGIGQISSEVPQNLSASRPQDRQFILSSKKLLLSDSGFYLCAWTISKAAHYEQYFGPGTRLTVT.

The chain carries TRBV19 and TRBJ2-5, with D perhaps matching TRBD1 or TRBD2 (6 bases each). Germline V gene lookup returns CDR1 LNHDA and CDR2 SQIVND (reference sequence). Trimming took 0 bases from V and 5 from J, leaving 16 bases between them. The CDR3 consists of 16 residues. This CDR3 is CASSIDGGQGAETQYF. DNA of the CDR3: TGTGCCAGTAGTATAGACGGGGGACAAGGCGCGGAGACCCAGTACTTC.

As concerns this clone: The sample carries other DNA sequences with the same CDR3. V is TRBV6-1 and J is TRBJ1-5; TRBD1 is a possible D gene (5 bases). The CDR3 contains 15 residues. CDR1 and CDR2 from the germline V gene are MNHNS and SASEGT. Trimming removed 2 bases from V and 2 bases from J, with 10 bases in between. CDR3 protein: CASSERGRGNQPQHF. The DNA of the CDR3 is TGTGCCAGCAGTGAAAGGGGTCGGGGCAATCAGCCCCAGCATTTT.

The J gene is TRBJ1-6, the V gene TRBV9; 7 positions match TRBD1. With V trimmed by 4 bases and J by 7 bases, 5 bases remained unmatched. The CDR3 contains 14 residues. CDR1 is SGDLS and CDR2 is YYNGEE in the germline V gene. CDR3 region: CASSPGTDNSPLHF. The CDR3 DNA reads as TGTGCCAGCAGCCCGGGGACAGACAATTCACCCCTCCACTTT. The whole variable domain, filled in from reference TRBV9 and TRBJ1-6, reads DSGVTQTPKHLITATGQRVTLRCSPRSGDLSVYWYQQSLDQGLQFLIQYYNGEERAKGNILERFSAQQFPDLHSELNLSSLELGDSALYFCASSPGTDNSPLHFGNGTRLTVT.

The gene calls are TRBV28 and TRBJ2-5; perhaps TRBD2 as D (6 bases). Germline V gene sequence: CDR1 MDHEN, CDR2 SYDVKM. CDR3 size: 15 residues. Trimming removed 3 bases from V and 0 bases from J, with 11 bases in between. DNA of the CDR3: TGTGCCAGCAGTTTTATCCGGGGGTACCAAGAGACCCAGTACTTC. Translated, it gives CASSFIRGYQETQYF.

The V gene is TRBV25-1, the J gene TRBJ1-6; 8 nucleotides agree with TRBD1. Per the germline V gene, CDR1 is MGHDK and CDR2 is SYGVNS. This CDR3 is built from 17 residues. Trimming at V came to 2 bases and at J to 2 bases, leaving 5 bases not matched to a gene. The chain's CDR3 is CASSEHQGAAYNSPLHF. CDR3 bases: TGTGCCAGCAGTGAACACCAGGGGGCGGCCTATAATTCACCCCTCCACTTT.

The V gene is TRBV7-6, the J gene TRBJ1-1, with TRBD1 as a possible D gene (6 bases). In germline, CDR1 is SGHVS, CDR2 FNYEAQ. This CDR3 comprises 15 residues. Trimming removed 1 base at V and 2 bases at J, with 11 bases between. The CDR3 loop is CASSLVRQANTEAFF. CDR3 DNA: TGTGCCAGCAGCTTAGTCAGACAGGCCAACACTGAAGCTTTCTTT.

This CDR3 reads CARAGTHSFGANVLTF. CDR3 coding DNA: TGCGCCAGGGCCGGGACACATTCTTTTGGGGCCAACGTCCTGACTTTC. The V and J genes are TRBV23-1 and TRBJ2-6, with D possibly TRBD1 on 6 matching bases. TRBV23-1 is reported as an ORF; its role is uncertain. With 9 bases removed from V and 3 bases from J, the gap between germline ends came to 18 bases. This CDR3 has 16 amino acids.

J is TRBJ2-2 and V is TRBV27; TRBD1 matches at 10 bases. The CDR3 consists of 15 residues. Germline V gene data show CDR1 as MNHEY and CDR2 as SMNVEV (reference sequence). Trimming took 5 bases from V and 8 from J; bases not matched to a gene: 8. CDR3 amino acids: CASSPTRQGAGELFF. CDR3 bases: TGTGCCAGCAGTCCCACTCGACAGGGGGCTGGGGAGCTGTTTTTT.

This chain uses TRBV3-1 (or the pseudogene TRBV3-2) with TRBJ1-4; 7 bases line up with TRBD1. This CDR3 is built from 15 residues. The V and J ends lost 1 base and 7 bases, in that order; junction bases with no gene match: 6. Germline V gene sequence: CDR1 LGHDT, CDR2 YNNKEL (reference sequence). The CDR3 is CASSQVTGLGEKLFF. CDR3 DNA: TGTGCCAGCAGCCAAGTGACAGGGTTGGGTGAAAAACTGTTTTTT.

This chain connects TRBV20-1 to TRBJ1-5; D unclear. Germline values: CDR1 DFQATT, CDR2 SNEGSKA (reference sequence). The CDR3 is made up of 11 amino acids. The V and J ends lost 3 bases and 7 bases respectively, with 7 bases between them. CDR3 in DNA: TGCAGTGCTAGTGGAGGGCAGCCCCAGCATTTT. This sequence encodes CSASGGQPQHF.

The J gene is TRBJ2-1, the V gene TRBV4-1; 10 bases fit TRBD2. This CDR3 comprises 15 residues. The germline V gene has CDR1 MGHRA and CDR2 YSYEKL. Trimming cost V 5 bases and J 6 bases; bases outside gene matches: 7. CDR3 sequence reads: CASSVAGGFSNEQFF. The CDR3 bases are TGCGCCAGCAGCGTAGCGGGGGGATTTAGCAATGAGCAGTTCTTC.

This chain links TRBV3-1 (or the pseudogene TRBV3-2) with TRBJ1-1; D unclear. The germline V gene encodes CDR1 LGHDT and CDR2 YNNKEL (reference sequence). The V end lost 0 bases, the J end lost 8 bases, and 16 bases lay between the germline ends. The CDR3 runs to 15 residues. The CDR3 protein is CASSQEGRIGVEAFF. The CDR3 coding sequence is TGTGCCAGCAGCCAAGAGGGGAGGATCGGGGTCGAAGCTTTCTTT.

J is TRBJ2-2 and V is TRBV6-6, with TRBD2 matching over 9 bases. The CDR3 has 16 amino acids. Germline values: CDR1 MNHNY, CDR2 SVGAGI (reference sequence). Unmatched junction bases numbered 9, after V lost 4 bases and J lost 6 bases. CDR3 loop: CASSSESGRRAGELFF. The DNA for the CDR3 is TGTGCCAGCAGTTCTGAGAGCGGGAGGAGGGCCGGGGAGCTGTTTTTT.

The rearrangement joins TRBV7-9 to TRBJ1-2, with a weak D call TRBD1 (5 bases). This CDR3 region has 16 residues. CDR1 SEHNR and CDR2 FQNEAQ come from the germline V gene (reference sequence). The germline V and J ends were trimmed by 4 bases and 4 bases, with 19 bases remaining between them. The CDR3 loop is CASSSLEGNSGYGYTF. Written as DNA, the CDR3 is TGTGCCAGCAGCTCTCTCGAGGGGAATTCGGGCTATGGCTACACCTTC.